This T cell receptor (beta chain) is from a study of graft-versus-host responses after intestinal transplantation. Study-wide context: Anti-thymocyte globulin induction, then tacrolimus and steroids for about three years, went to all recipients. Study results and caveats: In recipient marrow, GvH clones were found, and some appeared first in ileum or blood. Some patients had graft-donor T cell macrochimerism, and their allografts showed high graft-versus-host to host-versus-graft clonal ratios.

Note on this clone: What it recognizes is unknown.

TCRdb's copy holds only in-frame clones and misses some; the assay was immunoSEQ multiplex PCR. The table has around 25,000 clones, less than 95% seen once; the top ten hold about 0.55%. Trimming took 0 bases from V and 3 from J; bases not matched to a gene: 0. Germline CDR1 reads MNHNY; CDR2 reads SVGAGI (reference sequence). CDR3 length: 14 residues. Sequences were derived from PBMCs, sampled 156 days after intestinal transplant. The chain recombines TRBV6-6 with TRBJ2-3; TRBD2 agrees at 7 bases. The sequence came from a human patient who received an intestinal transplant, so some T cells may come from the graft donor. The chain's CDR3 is CASSYSGGTDTQYF. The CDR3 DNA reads TGTGCCAGCAGTTACTCCGGGGGGACAGATACGCAGTATTTT.